These 9 T cell receptor beta chains were sequenced from one sample in a study of T-cell reconstitution after alpha-beta-depleted transplantation in children. TCRbeta library preparation incorporated unique molecular identifiers. TCRdb itself ran the PCR reads through MiXCR, one entry per CDR3 protein. Among 200,000 to 250,000 distinct CDR3 sequences listed, approximately 12% were seen once. The sequencing used PBMCs from the stem cell graft donor, collected from the stem cell graft. The receptors shown here come from a human donor who donated a stem cell graft to a child with acute lymphoblastic leukemia.

This clonotype was counted many times. The gene calls are TRBV6-2 or TRBV6-3 and TRBJ2-1; TRBD1 matches 8 bases. Germline V lookup: CDR1 MNHEY, CDR2 SVGEGT. The V segment lost 2 bases and the J segment 6 bases; nucleotides outside the gene matches: 6. This CDR3 has 15 residues. This CDR3 reads CASSYMARGPNEQFF. As DNA, the CDR3 is TGTGCCAGCAGTTACATGGCCAGGGGGCCCAATGAGCAGTTCTTC.

The table lists this clonotype with a few counts. This chain uses TRBV7-6 with TRBJ2-1; D remains ambiguous. V lost 2 bases and J 10 bases, leaving 12 bases between the germline ends. The CDR3 consists of 13 residues. Germline-derived CDR1 and CDR2 are SGHVS and FNYEAQ. CDR3 protein: CASSLLPRGEQFF. The CDR3 nucleotides are TGTGCCAGCAGCTTATTGCCGAGAGGCGAGCAGTTCTTC.

The chain is built from TRBV18 and TRBJ1-1, with D unclear. Germline loops: CDR1 KGHSH, CDR2 LQKENI. The CDR3 is made up of 13 amino acids. Trimming took 6 bases from V and 3 from J, leaving 11 bases between them. The CDR3 DNA follows: TGTGCCAGCTCTCGTGAGGGCTACACTGAAGCTTTCTTT. Translated, it gives CASSREGYTEAFF.

A note on this clonotype: A read error may explain this, as a much larger clone is one base away. This sequence joins TRBV4-2 and TRBJ2-7; D tentatively fits TRBD1 or TRBD2 (6 bases each). Germline V gene sequence: CDR1 LGHNA, CDR2 YNFKEQ. V was trimmed by 4 bases and J by 3 bases, leaving 19 bases between them. The CDR3 extends over 16 amino acids. The CDR3 bases are TGTGCCAGCAGCCGGGGGCTCGGGGGAACTAACTACGAGCAGTACTTC. This codes for CASSRGLGGTNYEQYF.

Points on this clonotype: A much larger clone lies one base from this, so it may be a read error. The chain couples TRBV19 to TRBJ1-5; D is possibly TRBD1 (5 bases). The CDR3 runs 14 residues. Germline V lookup: CDR1 LNHDA, CDR2 SQIVND (reference sequence). CDR3 amino acids: CASSDRQSNHPQHF. CDR3 sequence (DNA): TGTGCCAGTAGTGACCGACAGAGCAATCATCCCCAGCATTTT.

This clonotype has ten or more counts. For the CDR3, the DNA is TGTGCCAGCAGCTTGAACAGGGGGGCGGATAATTCACCCCTCCACTTT. Protein product: CASSLNRGADNSPLHF. The chain employs TRBV5-4 and TRBJ1-6, with 8 bases fitting TRBD1. The CDR3 sequence is 16 residues long. In germline, CDR1 is SGHNT, CDR2 YYREEE (reference sequence). After removal of 1 base from V and 5 bases from J, the junction contained 5 bases not matched to a gene.

In this sample, this clonotype turned up many times. The chain uses TRBV9 and TRBJ2-1; TRBD2 matches at 8 bases. V shed 4 bases and J 8 bases; nucleotides not matched to a gene: 8. Germline CDR1 and CDR2: SGDLS and YYNGEE. This CDR3 spans 14 amino acids. The CDR3 reads CASSTGGAWHEQFF. The CDR3 DNA reads as TGTGCCAGCAGCACCGGGGGGGCCTGGCATGAGCAGTTCTTC.

This clonotype has at least ten counts. The V and J genes are TRBV19 and TRBJ2-1; 8 bases map to TRBD2. Germline CDR1 and CDR2: LNHDA and SQIVND (reference sequence). Trimming cost V 5 bases and J 8 bases; bases outside gene matches: 8. The CDR3 is 14 amino acids. CDR3 in amino acids: CASSPGGLGDEQFF. CDR3 bases: TGTGCCAGTAGTCCGGGGGGACTAGGGGATGAGCAGTTCTTC.

This clonotype occurred many times. The CDR3 loop is CASSPAGGTPGELFF. In nucleotides, the CDR3 is TGCGCCAGCAGTCCGGCCGGAGGGACCCCCGGGGAGCTGTTTTTT. The rearrangement joins TRBV10-1 to TRBJ2-2; a possible D gene is TRBD2 (6 bases). This CDR3 region has 15 residues. CDR1 is WNHNN, CDR2 SYGVQD, per germline (reference sequence). Trimming cost V 5 bases and J 6 bases, with 16 bases left between them.